Sequencing of this TCR beta chain was carried out in a study of shared clonotypes between healthy human individuals. General study points: When naive CD4 clonotypes were compared across a handful of donors, approximately 4.9% were shared.

Sequenced by immunoSEQ multiplex PCR; TCRdb stores in-frame clones only, minus some. In the table there are roughly 2.2 million clones, over 90% of which are singletons. The study enrolled healthy HIV-negative adults without recent acute infections or vaccinations as donors. This clone was detected once. Its cognate antigen is unknown. Deletions cut 7 bases from V and 3 bases from J, with 14 bases between. Germline CDR1 and CDR2: LNHDA and SQIVND (reference sequence). The CDR3 contains 14 residues. The rearrangement uses TRBV19 and TRBJ2-3, with D perhaps TRBD2 (6 bases). The sample was naive CD4+ T cells from PBMCs. Indicated subset: CD45RA+ positively selected. The TCR sequence derives from a man younger than 35 in good health. Some clones in this sample may be carry-over from other donors' samples. The CDR3 DNA follows: TGTGCCAGTAACCTGGGGAGGTGGACAGATACGCAGTATTTT. The encoded protein is CASNLGRWTDTQYF.